These 8 T cell receptor beta chains came from one sample sequenced in a study of T cell clonality in common variable immunodeficiency. Assay: immunoSEQ multiplex PCR; the TCRdb copy retains only in-frame clones and omits some. The sample yields fewer than 65,000 clones, without any singletons. The sample consisted of peripheral blood mononuclear cells. These receptors originate from a person aged 18 to 70 in good health.

This clone came up many times. The read gets to within 3 residues of the CDR3 end, and the germline J gene fills in the rest. The chain couples TRBV7-2 to TRBJ2-1; D not resolved. This CDR3 has 13 residues. The V gene's germline CDR1 is SGHTA and CDR2 FQGNSA. The V and J ends lost 1 base and 7 bases respectively, with 8 bases between them. The CDR3 region is CASSLGRSNEQFF. The DNA read from the CDR3 is TGTGCCAGCAGCTTAGGTCGCAGTAATGAG.

This clone was detected many times. The CDR3 end lies 3 residues beyond the end of the read and is filled in from the germline J gene. The gene calls are TRBV19 and TRBJ1-5; 10 nucleotides agree with TRBD1. CDR1 is LNHDA and CDR2 is SQIVND in the germline V gene (reference sequence). Unmatched junction bases numbered 8, after V lost 6 bases and J lost 0 bases. The CDR3 is 17 residues long. The CDR3 bases that were read are TGTGCCAGTAGACCCGGGACAGGGGATTATAGCAATCAGCCC. This encodes CASRPGTGDYSNQP. The full CDR3 is CASRPGTGDYSNQPQHF.

This clone was detected a few times. Coverage ceases 3 residues before the CDR3 finishes, and the germline J gene fills in the end. This chain uses TRBV7-9 with TRBJ2-4; tentative D call: TRBD1 (6 bases). This CDR3 is built from 15 residues. Germline lookup yields CDR1 SEHNR and CDR2 FQNEAQ (reference sequence). The part of the CDR3 DNA that was read is TGTGCCAGCAGCCTCCCACAGGGAACTATCTATGGT. Translated: CASSLPQGTIYG. The entire CDR3 sequence reads CASSLPQGTIYGQYF.

This clone was counted many times. The read falls 3 residues short of the CDR3 end, and the missing part is taken from the germline J gene. This sequence joins TRBV11-2 and TRBJ2-7; D not certain. Germline CDR1 is SGHAT and CDR2 is FQNNGV. This CDR3 has 14 amino acids. V gave up 3 bases and J gave up 0 bases, with 9 bases separating them. The sequenced part of the CDR3 DNA is TGTGCCAGCAGCTTTGGGCCGGCCTCCTACGAG. Encoded protein: CASSFGPASYE. The full-length CDR3 reads as CASSFGPASYEQYF.

This clone showed up many times. Read data end 3 residues before the CDR3 end; the end is taken from the germline J gene. This chain links TRBV5-1 with TRBJ2-3, with 13 bases matching TRBD2. The J segment lost 2 bases and the V segment lost 5 bases, leaving 5 bases of the junction unmatched. Germline V gives CDR1 SGHRS, CDR2 YFSETQ. The CDR3 contains 16 residues. The sequenced part of the CDR3 DNA is TGCGCCAGCAGTACCGGACTAGCGGGAGCCACAGATACG. It codes for CASSTGLAGATDT. The CDR3 in its entirety is CASSTGLAGATDTQYF.

This clone was counted many times. The CDR3 goes on 3 residues after the read ends, and that part is filled in from the germline J gene. The chain uses TRBV5-4 and TRBJ2-7; no firm D call. Trimming shortened V by 0 bases and J by 6 bases, and 16 bases separated the two germline ends. Germline CDR1 SGHNT, CDR2 YYREEE (reference sequence). There are 15 residues in the CDR3. The part of the CDR3 DNA that was read is TGTGCCAGCAGCTTGGATCCGTCGAGCATCCGCGAG. As protein: CASSLDPSSIRE. The CDR3 reads in full as CASSLDPSSIREQYF.

This clone has at least ten counts. The CDR3 bases that were read are TGCAGTGTTGGTTACTTTAACCCGACAGGAAGGGAAAAA. As protein: CSVGYFNPTGREK. The whole CDR3 sequence is CSVGYFNPTGREKLFF. This sequence joins TRBV20-1 and TRBJ1-4, with a tentative D call TRBD1 (6 bases). The read terminates 3 residues before the CDR3 end, so the remaining end is supplied by the germline J gene. V was pared by 7 bases and J by 8 bases, with 26 bases between. The CDR3 totals 16 residues. CDR1 DFQATT and CDR2 SNEGSKA come from the germline V gene (reference sequence).

This clone was detected ten times or more. The read is 3 residues too short to cover the CDR3 end, so that end is filled in from the germline J gene. The rearrangement links TRBV20-1 to TRBJ1-5, with TRBD1 matching 8 bases. The CDR3 has 14 amino acids. Germline V gives CDR1 DFQATT, CDR2 SNEGSKA (reference sequence). V lost 3 bases to trimming and J lost 6 bases; unmatched junction nucleotides: 7. The CDR3 sequence is CSARPRTGFQPQHF. CDR3 DNA (partial): TGCAGTGCTAGGCCCAGGACAGGGTTTCAGCCC.